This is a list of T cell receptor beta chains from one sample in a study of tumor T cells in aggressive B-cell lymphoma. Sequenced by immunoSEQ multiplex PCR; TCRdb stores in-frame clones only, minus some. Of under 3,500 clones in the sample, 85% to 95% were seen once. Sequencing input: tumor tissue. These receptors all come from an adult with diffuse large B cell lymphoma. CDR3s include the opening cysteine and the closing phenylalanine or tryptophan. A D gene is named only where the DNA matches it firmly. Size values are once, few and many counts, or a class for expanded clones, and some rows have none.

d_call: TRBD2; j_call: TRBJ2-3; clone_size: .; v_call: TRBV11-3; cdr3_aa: CASSLGGRAADTQYF; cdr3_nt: TGTGCCAGCAGCTTAGGCGGGAGGGCAGCAGATACGCAGTATTTT
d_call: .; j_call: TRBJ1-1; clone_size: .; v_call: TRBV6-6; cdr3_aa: CASTSRNTEAFF; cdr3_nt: TGTGCCAGCACCAGTCGGAACACTGAAGCTTTCTTT
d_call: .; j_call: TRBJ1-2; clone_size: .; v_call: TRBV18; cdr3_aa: CASSPLQGTYGYTF; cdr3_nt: TGTGCCAGCTCACCTCTACAGGGTACCTATGGCTACACCTTC
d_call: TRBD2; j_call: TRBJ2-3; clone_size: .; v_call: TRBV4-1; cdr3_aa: CASSQEGGGLTDTQYF; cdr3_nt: TGCGCCAGCAGCCAAGAAGGCGGGGGGCTAACAGATACGCAGTATTTT
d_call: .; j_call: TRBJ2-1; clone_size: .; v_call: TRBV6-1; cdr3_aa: CATGKQGHGQFF; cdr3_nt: TGTGCCACTGGGAAACAGGGTCACGGGCAGTTCTTC
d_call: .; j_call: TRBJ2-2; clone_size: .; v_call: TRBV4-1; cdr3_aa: CASSHRGCDTGELFF; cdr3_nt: TGCGCCAGCAGCCATCGGGGGTGTGACACCGGGGAGCTGTTTTTT
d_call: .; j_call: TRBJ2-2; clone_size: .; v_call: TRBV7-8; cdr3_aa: CASSLTPVNTGELFF; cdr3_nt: TGTGCCAGCAGCTTAACCCCGGTGAACACCGGGGAGTTGTTTTTT
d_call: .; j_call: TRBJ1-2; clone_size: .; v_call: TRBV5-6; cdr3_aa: CASSLAGLYGYTF; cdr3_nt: TGTGCCAGCAGCTTGGCGGGGTTGTATGGCTACACCTTC
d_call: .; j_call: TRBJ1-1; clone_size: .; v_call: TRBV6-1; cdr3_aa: CASSESGRNTEAFF; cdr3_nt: TGTGCCAGCAGTGAATCGGGGAGGAACACTGAAGCTTTCTTT
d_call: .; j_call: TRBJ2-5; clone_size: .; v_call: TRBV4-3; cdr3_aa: CASSQEGASAVQETQYF; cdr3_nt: TGCGCCAGCAGCCAAGAAGGAGCGTCGGCGGTCCAAGAGACCCAGTACTTC
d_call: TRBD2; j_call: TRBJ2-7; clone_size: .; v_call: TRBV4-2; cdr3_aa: CASRHFPGGGPYEQYF; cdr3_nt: TGTGCCAGCAGACACTTTCCGGGGGGAGGGCCCTACGAGCAGTACTTC
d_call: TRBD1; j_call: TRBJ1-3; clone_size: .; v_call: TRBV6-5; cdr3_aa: CASSYQTGAGNTIYF; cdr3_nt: TGTGCCAGCAGTTACCAGACAGGGGCAGGAAACACCATATATTTT
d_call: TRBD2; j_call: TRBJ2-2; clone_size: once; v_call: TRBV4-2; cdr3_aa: CASSPGLAGLGGELFF; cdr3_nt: TGTGCCAGCAGCCCCGGACTAGCAGGACTTGGCGGGGAGCTGTTTTTT
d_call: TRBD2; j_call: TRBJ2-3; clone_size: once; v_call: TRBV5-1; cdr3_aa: CASSLDVAGLPDTQYF; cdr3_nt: TGCGCCAGCAGCTTGGACGTAGCGGGGTTACCAGATACGCAGTATTTT
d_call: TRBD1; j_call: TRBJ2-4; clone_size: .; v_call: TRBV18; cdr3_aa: CASSPRTGHKNIQYF; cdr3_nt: TGTGCCAGCTCACCACGGACAGGACACAAAAACATTCAGTACTTC
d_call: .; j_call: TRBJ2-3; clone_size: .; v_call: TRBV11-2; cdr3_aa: CASSPRGTSTDTQYF; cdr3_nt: TGTGCCAGCAGCCCCAGGGGAACTAGCACAGATACGCAGTATTTT
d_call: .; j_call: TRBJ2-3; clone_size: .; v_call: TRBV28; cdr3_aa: CASRERGTDTQYF; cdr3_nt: TGTGCCAGCAGAGAGAGGGGCACAGATACGCAGTATTTT
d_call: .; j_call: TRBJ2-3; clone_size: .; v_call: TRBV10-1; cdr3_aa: CASSENLSTDTQYF; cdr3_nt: TGCGCCAGCAGCGAAAACTTAAGCACAGATACGCAGTATTTT
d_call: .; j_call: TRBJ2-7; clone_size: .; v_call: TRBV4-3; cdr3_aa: CASAAEEGYEQYF; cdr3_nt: TGCGCCAGCGCGGCCGAGGAGGGATACGAGCAGTACTTC
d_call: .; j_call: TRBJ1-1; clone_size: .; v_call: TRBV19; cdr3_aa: CASSTLNEAFF; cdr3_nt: TGTGCCAGTAGTACTCTAAATGAAGCTTTCTTT
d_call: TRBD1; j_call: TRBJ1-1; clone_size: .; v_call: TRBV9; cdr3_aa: CASSKGQQNTEAFF; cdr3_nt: TGTGCCAGCAGCAAGGGACAGCAGAACACTGAAGCTTTCTTT
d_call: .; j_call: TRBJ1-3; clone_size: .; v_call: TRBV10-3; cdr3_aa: CAIRGGGVGNTIYF; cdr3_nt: TGTGCCATCAGGGGGGGTGGTGTTGGAAACACCATATATTTT
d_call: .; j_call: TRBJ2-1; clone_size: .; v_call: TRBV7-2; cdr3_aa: CASSSRVFPYNEQFF; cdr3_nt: TGTGCCAGCAGCTCCAGGGTTTTCCCTTACAATGAGCAGTTCTTC
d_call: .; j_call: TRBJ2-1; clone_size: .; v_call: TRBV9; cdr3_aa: CASSVVISSYNEQFF; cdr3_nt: TGTGCCAGCAGCGTAGTTATTAGCTCCTACAATGAGCAGTTCTTC